This T cell receptor (beta chain) was obtained from a study of T cell responses to AZD1222 COVID-19 vaccine. Study in general: Doses given second, at about 4 or about 12 weeks, were pooled.

The method was immunoSEQ multiplex PCR; TCRdb's version includes in-frame clones alone and lacks a portion of them. The data show about 150,000 clones, under 95% seen once. The length of the CDR3 is 12 residues. V was clipped by 6 bases and J by 6 bases, with 9 bases between them. The V call is TRBV12-3 or TRBV12-4, the J call TRBJ2-1, with D possibly TRBD1 on 5 matching bases. The specimen was peripheral blood, collected on day 0 of AZD1222 vaccination. This receptor was identified in an adult in good health. The CDR3 DNA follows: TGTGCCAGCAGGCACCAGGGCAATGAGCAGTTCTTC. Translating it yields CASRHQGNEQFF.